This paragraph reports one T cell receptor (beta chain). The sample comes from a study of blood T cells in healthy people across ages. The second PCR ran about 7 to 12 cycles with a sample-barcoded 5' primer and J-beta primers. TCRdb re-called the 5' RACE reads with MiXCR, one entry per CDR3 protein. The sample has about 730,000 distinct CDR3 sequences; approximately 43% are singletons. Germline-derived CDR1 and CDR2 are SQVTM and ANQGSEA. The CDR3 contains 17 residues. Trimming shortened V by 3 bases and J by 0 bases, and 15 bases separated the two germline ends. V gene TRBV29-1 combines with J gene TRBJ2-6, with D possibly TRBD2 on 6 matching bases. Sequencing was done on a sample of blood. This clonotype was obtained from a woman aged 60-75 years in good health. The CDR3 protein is CSVEKEGSLSGANVLTF. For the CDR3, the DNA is TGCAGCGTTGAGAAGGAGGGATCCCTCTCTGGGGCCAACGTCCTGACTTTC.